A selection of T cell receptor beta chains follows, all from one sample in a study of blood T cell repertoires in COVID-19. Clones were read by immunoSEQ multiplex PCR, and TCRdb kept only the in-frame ones, dropping some. This table has 95,000 to 100,000 clones, 85% appearing once. The specimen was peripheral blood. The origin of the receptors is a woman aged 70-85 years with active or convalescent COVID-19. Both conserved end residues are part of each CDR3. The order of the fields is J gene, D gene, clone size, V gene, CDR3 protein, CDR3 DNA. The D gene is left open where the match is weak. A clone size is listed for some rows: how often the clone was seen (once, few, many), or a class if it is expanded.

>TRBJ2-5|-|-|TRBV6-4
CARSVIPYQETQYF
TGTGCCAGATCAGTGATACCCTACCAAGAGACCCAGTACTTC
>TRBJ2-7|TRBD2|-|TRBV7-9
CASSNSGGNEQYF
TGTGCCAGCAGTAATAGCGGGGGCAACGAGCAGTACTTC
>TRBJ1-2|TRBD1|-|TRBV28
CASSFDRGYGYTF
TGTGCCAGCAGCTTTGACAGGGGCTATGGCTACACCTTC
>TRBJ1-2|-|few|TRBV19
CASSTTWGGNGYTF
TGTGCCAGTAGTACTACTTGGGGGGGGAATGGCTACACCTTC
>TRBJ2-5|-|-|TRBV5-6
CASSPGKQETQYF
TGTGCCAGCAGCCCGGGGAAACAAGAGACCCAGTACTTC
>TRBJ1-2|-|-|TRBV28
CASSPAAQGYGYTF
TGTGCCAGCAGTCCGGCGGCTCAGGGCTATGGCTACACCTTC
>TRBJ2-3|-|-|TRBV2
CASSQGLGTQYF
TGTGCCAGCAGCCAGGGGTTGGGTACGCAGTATTTT
>TRBJ2-7|-|-|TRBV11-2
CASSSWDLRAYEQYF
TGTGCCAGCAGCTCCTGGGACTTAAGGGCTTACGAGCAGTACTTC
>TRBJ1-5|TRBD1|-|TRBV19
CASRTGTGGNQPQHF
TGTGCCAGTAGAACCGGGACAGGTGGGAATCAGCCCCAGCATTTT
>TRBJ2-5|-|-|TRBV5-4
CASSLGGSQETQYF
TGTGCCAGCAGCTTGGGGGGCAGCCAAGAGACCCAGTACTTC
>TRBJ2-7|TRBD2|-|TRBV5-5
CASSRDYRTYEQYF
TGTGCCAGCAGCCGGGACTATCGAACCTACGAGCAGTACTTC
>TRBJ2-3|TRBD2|-|TRBV19
CASSLRTSGYSTDTQYF
TGTGCCAGTAGTCTCCGGACTAGCGGATATAGCACAGATACGCAGTATTTT
>TRBJ2-7|-|-|TRBV7-2
CASSLYRAYEQYF
TGTGCCAGCAGCTTATACAGAGCCTACGAGCAGTACTTC
>TRBJ2-2|TRBD1|-|TRBV7-6
CASSTPGQGSLSGELFF
TGTGCCAGCAGCACTCCGGGACAGGGATCCCTCTCCGGGGAGCTGTTTTTT
>TRBJ1-1|-|-|TRBV6-5
CASTLGPNTEAFF
TGTGCCAGCACTCTGGGCCCGAACACTGAAGCTTTCTTT
>TRBJ2-7|TRBD2|-|TRBV28
CATAGPSGSDEQYF
TGTGCCACCGCGGGGCCTAGCGGGAGTGACGAGCAGTACTTC
>TRBJ1-2|TRBD1|-|TRBV28
CASTRGGTGSHYGYTF
TGTGCCAGCACCCGGGGAGGGACAGGGTCTCACTATGGCTACACCTTC
>TRBJ2-7|TRBD2|once|TRBV18
CASSAPGTSGYEQYF
TGTGCCAGCTCAGCCCCCGGGACTAGCGGGTACGAGCAGTACTTC
>TRBJ2-1|-|-|TRBV2
CASSERAGDYNEQFF
TGTGCCAGCAGTGAAAGGGCAGGGGATTACAATGAGCAGTTCTTC
>TRBJ2-1|TRBD2|-|TRBV19
CASSGTSGREQFF
TGTGCCAGTTCCGGGACTAGCGGGAGGGAGCAGTTCTTC
>TRBJ1-1|-|once|TRBV5-4
CASSLNSGGTEAFF
TGTGCCAGCAGCTTGAATTCTGGGGGGACTGAAGCTTTCTTT
>TRBJ2-7|TRBD1|-|TRBV7-2
CASSWGQVSYEQYF
TGTGCCAGCAGCTGGGGACAGGTCTCCTACGAGCAGTACTTC
>TRBJ1-2|TRBD1|-|TRBV7-2
CASSTRQGKGYTF
TGTGCCAGCAGCACGAGACAGGGGAAGGGCTACACCTTC
>TRBJ1-2|-|-|TRBV3-1/TRBV3-2
CASSQDPSSYGYTF
TGTGCCAGCAGCCAAGACCCTAGCAGCTATGGCTACACCTTC